Listed below are T cell receptor beta chains from one sample, sequenced in a study of Ad26.COV2.S vaccination and SARS-CoV-2 variants. Profiling relied on immunoSEQ multiplex PCR, and the TCRdb table lists in-frame clones only, not all of them. The data contain hundreds of thousands of clones, 89% of them singletons. The material sequenced was peripheral blood, taken in a trial of Ad26.COV2.S vaccine versus placebo. The receptor source for this set is a person aged 18-65 years who received the Ad26.COV2.S COVID-19 vaccine or a placebo. CDR3s include the opening cysteine and the closing phenylalanine or tryptophan. A D gene is named only where the DNA matches it firmly. Where a row states a size, it is once, few, many or the class of an expanded clone; other rows omit it.

>TRBJ1-4|TRBV9|NA|NA
TGTGCCAGCAGAGGCGAGGGACGGGAAAAACTGTTTTTT
CASRGEGREKLFF
>TRBJ1-4|TRBV2|NA|TRBD1
TGTGCCAGCAGTCTCCGACAGGGGGCGCCTGAAAAACTGTTTTTT
CASSLRQGAPEKLFF
>TRBJ2-5|TRBV7-2|NA|TRBD2
TGTGCCAGCAGCTTCTTAGCGGGAGCAGAGACCCAGTACTTC
CASSFLAGAETQYF
>TRBJ1-5|TRBV27|NA|NA
TGTGCCAGCAGGGCCAGACCAGATTATCAGCCCCAGCATTTT
CASRARPDYQPQHF
>TRBJ2-2|TRBV7-9|NA|NA
TGTGCCAGCAGCTTAGCGCCAGGTCTGGGGGGCTCTAACACCGGGGAGCTGTTTTTT
CASSLAPGLGGSNTGELFF
>TRBJ1-2|TRBV19|NA|TRBD1
TGTGCCAGTAGCTCCGGGACAGCTAACTATGGCTACACCTTC
CASSSGTANYGYTF
>TRBJ1-2|TRBV6-5|once|NA
TGTGCCAGCAGGGGGGTTGAACTAGTCTATGGCTACACCTTC
CASRGVELVYGYTF
>TRBJ2-7|TRBV6-5|NA|NA
TGTGCCAGCAGGACGGGATCCTACGAGCAGTACTTC
CASRTGSYEQYF
>TRBJ2-7|TRBV18|NA|TRBD2
TGTGCCAGCTCACCACAGGGCCTAGCGGAATACGAGCAGTACTTC
CASSPQGLAEYEQYF
>TRBJ2-7|TRBV6-6|NA|NA
TGTGCCAGCAGTTCTCCCCTGACAGCCTACGAGCAGTACTTC
CASSSPLTAYEQYF
>TRBJ2-1|TRBV3-1/TRBV3-2|once|TRBD2
TGTGCCAGCAGCCCCCGAGGTGAAGCGGGGCTCCCCGTCTCTGAGCAGTTCTTC
CASSPRGEAGLPVSEQFF
>TRBJ1-2|TRBV9|NA|NA
TGTGCCAGCAGCGCTCCCAGCAGGGATGGCTACACCTTC
CASSAPSRDGYTF
>TRBJ1-2|TRBV7-2|NA|NA
TGTGCCAGCACCCCAACGACGACAGCCATCTATGGCTACACCTTC
CASTPTTTAIYGYTF
>TRBJ2-1|TRBV18|NA|TRBD2
TGTGCCAGCTCACCACCGTCTAGCGGGGGGTACAATGAGCAGTTCTTC
CASSPPSSGGYNEQFF
>TRBJ2-1|TRBV30|NA|NA
TGTGCCTGGAGTCCCCCCTGGGGCCTTTACAATGAGCAGTTCTTC
CAWSPPWGLYNEQFF
>TRBJ1-3|TRBV30|NA|NA
TGTGCCTGGAGTGTAAGGTCCGCGACGAGGGGAAACACCATATATTTT
CAWSVRSATRGNTIYF
>TRBJ1-4|TRBV19|NA|NA
TGTGCCAGTAGTATCCTGATGGGCAGCCTGGCAACTAATGAAAAACTGTTTTTT
CASSILMGSLATNEKLFF
>TRBJ1-2|TRBV19|NA|TRBD1
TGTGCCACCTCGGGGTGGGACAGGGCGGGCTACACCTTC
CATSGWDRAGYTF
>TRBJ1-3|TRBV5-5|NA|NA
TGTGCCAGCAGCCTTTGGGGGGCCCTCAGGTCCGGAAACACCATATATTTT
CASSLWGALRSGNTIYF
>TRBJ2-3|TRBV5-1|NA|TRBD1
TGCGCCAGCAGCCAACAGGGGGCGTCTACAGATACGCAGTATTTT
CASSQQGASTDTQYF
>TRBJ2-1|TRBV7-9|NA|TRBD2
TGTGCCAGCAGCCCGGGAGGTGAGCAGTTCTTC
CASSPGGEQFF
>TRBJ2-7|TRBV5-4|NA|TRBD1
TGTGCCAGCACTGTACAGGGGACCTCCTACGAGCAGTACTTC
CASTVQGTSYEQYF
>TRBJ1-2|TRBV5-5|NA|NA
TGTGCCAGCAGCTCCGCTGGTGACTATGGCTACACCTTC
CASSSAGDYGYTF
>TRBJ2-1|TRBV10-3|NA|TRBD2
TGTGCCAGCGCGAGTCCGGGACTAGGGAATGAGCAGTTCTTC
CASASPGLGNEQFF
>TRBJ2-7|TRBV5-1|NA|TRBD2
TGCGCCAGCAGCTCCCGGACTAGCAGGTACGAGCAGTACTTC
CASSSRTSRYEQYF
>TRBJ2-5|TRBV5-4|NA|TRBD2
TGTGCCAGCAGCTTGGGCGGGACTAGCGGACAAGAGACCCAGTACTTC
CASSLGGTSGQETQYF
>TRBJ2-7|TRBV4-1|few|TRBD2
TGCGCCAGCAGCCAAGTGATAGCGGGGGGGTCCCGCGAGCAGTACTTC
CASSQVIAGGSREQYF
>TRBJ2-7|TRBV7-9|NA|TRBD2
TGTGCCAGCAGCATTTCCCTAGCGGGACACTACGAGCAGTACTTC
CASSISLAGHYEQYF
>TRBJ1-1|TRBV12-3/TRBV12-4|NA|NA
TGTGCCAGCAGTGTAGGGTTCGCTGAAGCTTTCTTT
CASSVGFAEAFF
>TRBJ2-1|TRBV5-1|NA|TRBD2
TGCGCCAGCAGCTTGCTCAGCGGGAGCTCCTACAATGAGCAGTTCTTC
CASSLLSGSSYNEQFF
>TRBJ2-3|TRBV21-1|NA|NA
TGTGCCAGCAGCAAAAGGGGATCGACAGATACGCAGTATTTT
CASSKRGSTDTQYF
>TRBJ1-4|TRBV7-2|NA|TRBD1
TGTGCCAGCAGCTTAGGGACAGGGAAGGGTGAAAAACTGTTTTTT
CASSLGTGKGEKLFF
>TRBJ2-7|TRBV6-5|NA|NA
TGTGCCAGCACGGAGGGGAATCCCCTGGAGCAGTACTTC
CASTEGNPLEQYF
>TRBJ2-1|TRBV12-3/TRBV12-4|once|TRBD2
TGTGCCAGCAGTCGACTAGCGGGGGTACAGTTCTTC
CASSRLAGVQFF
>TRBJ1-1|TRBV6-5|NA|NA
TGTGCCAGCAGTTACCTTCCGGGGCCGGACACTGAAGCTTTCTTT
CASSYLPGPDTEAFF
>TRBJ2-2|TRBV7-9|NA|NA
TGTGCCAGCAGCTTAGGTGGCGGACTCTACAACACCGGGGAGCTGTTTTTT
CASSLGGGLYNTGELFF
>TRBJ2-7|TRBV30|few|NA
TGTGCCTGGATTCACCGTGCTTGGTACGAGCAGTACTTC
CAWIHRAWYEQYF
>TRBJ2-2|TRBV20-1|NA|NA
TGCAGTGCTTTCTACACCGGGGAGCTGTTTTTT
CSAFYTGELFF
>TRBJ2-2|TRBV11-2|few|NA
TGTGCCAGCAGCTTAGTGCTGGCCCGGGAGCTGTTTTTT
CASSLVLARELFF
>TRBJ2-1|TRBV2|NA|TRBD2
TGTGCCAGCTCGGGACTAGCGTACAATGAGCAGTTCTTC
CASSGLAYNEQFF
>TRBJ2-3|TRBV11-2|once|TRBD2
TGTGCCAGCAGCCGGACTAGCGGGTACGCTACGCAGTATTTT
CASSRTSGYATQYF